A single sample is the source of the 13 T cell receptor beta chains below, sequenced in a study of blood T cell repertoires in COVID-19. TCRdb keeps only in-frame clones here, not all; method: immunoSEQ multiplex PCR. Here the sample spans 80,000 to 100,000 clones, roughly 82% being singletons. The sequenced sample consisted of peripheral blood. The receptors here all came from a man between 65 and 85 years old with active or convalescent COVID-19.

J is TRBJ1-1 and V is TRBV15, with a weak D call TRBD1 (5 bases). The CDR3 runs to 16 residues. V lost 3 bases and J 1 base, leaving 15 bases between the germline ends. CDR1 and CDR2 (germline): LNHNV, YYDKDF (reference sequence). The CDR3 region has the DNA TGTGCCACCAGCAGGGCCCAGGGAAGGGGGAACACTGAAGCTTTCTTT. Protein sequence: CATSRAQGRGNTEAFF.

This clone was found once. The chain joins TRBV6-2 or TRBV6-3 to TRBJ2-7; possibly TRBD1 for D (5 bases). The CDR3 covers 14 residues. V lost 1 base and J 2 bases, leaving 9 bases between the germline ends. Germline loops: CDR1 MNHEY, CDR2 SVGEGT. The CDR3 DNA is TGTGCCAGCAGTTACTATGAGACAGCCTACGAGCAGTACTTC. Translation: CASSYYETAYEQYF.

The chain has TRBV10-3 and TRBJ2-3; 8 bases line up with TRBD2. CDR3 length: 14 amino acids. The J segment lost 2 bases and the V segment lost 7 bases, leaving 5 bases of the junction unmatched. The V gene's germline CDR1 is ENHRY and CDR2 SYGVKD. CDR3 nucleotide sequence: TGTGCCATCACAGCGGGGGCGATCACAGATACGCAGTATTTT. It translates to CAITAGAITDTQYF.

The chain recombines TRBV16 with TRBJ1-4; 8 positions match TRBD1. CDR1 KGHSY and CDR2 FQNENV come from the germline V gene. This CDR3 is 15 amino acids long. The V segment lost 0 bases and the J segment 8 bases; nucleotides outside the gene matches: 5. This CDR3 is CASSQSNRGNEKLFF. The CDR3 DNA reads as TGTGCCAGCAGCCAATCCAACAGGGGGAACGAAAAACTGTTTTTT.

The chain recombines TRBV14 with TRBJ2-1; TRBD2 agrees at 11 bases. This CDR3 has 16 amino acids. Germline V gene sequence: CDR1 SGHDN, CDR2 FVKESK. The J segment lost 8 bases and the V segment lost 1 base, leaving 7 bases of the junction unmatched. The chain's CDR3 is CASSQGASGGRHEQFF. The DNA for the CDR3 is TGTGCCAGCAGCCAAGGGGCTAGCGGGGGGCGTCATGAGCAGTTCTTC.

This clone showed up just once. The CDR3 DNA is TGTGCCTGGAGTGTAATGGACAGGGCGTATAATTCACCCCTCCACTTT. Translation: CAWSVMDRAYNSPLHF. The chain employs TRBV30 and TRBJ1-6, with 8 bases aligning to TRBD1. The germline V gene has CDR1 GTSNPN and CDR2 SVGIG (reference sequence). V lost 0 bases and J lost 4; bases outside the gene matches: 5. The CDR3 is 16 amino acids.

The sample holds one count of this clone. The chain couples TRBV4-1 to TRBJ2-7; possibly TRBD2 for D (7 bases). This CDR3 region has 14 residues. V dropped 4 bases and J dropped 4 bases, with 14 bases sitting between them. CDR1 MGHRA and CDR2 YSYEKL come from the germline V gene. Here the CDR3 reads CASSLPGRGYEQYF. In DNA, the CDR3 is TGCGCCAGCAGCCTCCCGGGGAGGGGGTACGAGCAGTACTTC.

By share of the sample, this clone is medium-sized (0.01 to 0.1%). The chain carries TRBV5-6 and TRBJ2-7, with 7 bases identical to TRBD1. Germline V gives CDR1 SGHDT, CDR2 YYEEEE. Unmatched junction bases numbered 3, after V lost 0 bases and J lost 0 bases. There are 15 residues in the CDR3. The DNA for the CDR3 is TGTGCCAGCAGCTTGGTGGACAGGAGCTCCTACGAGCAGTACTTC. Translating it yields CASSLVDRSSYEQYF.

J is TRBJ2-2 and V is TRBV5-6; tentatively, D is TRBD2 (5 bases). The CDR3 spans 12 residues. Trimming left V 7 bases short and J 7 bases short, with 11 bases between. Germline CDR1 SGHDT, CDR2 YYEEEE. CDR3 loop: CASPLSGGELFF. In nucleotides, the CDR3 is TGTGCCAGCCCTCTGAGCGGCGGGGAGCTGTTTTTT.

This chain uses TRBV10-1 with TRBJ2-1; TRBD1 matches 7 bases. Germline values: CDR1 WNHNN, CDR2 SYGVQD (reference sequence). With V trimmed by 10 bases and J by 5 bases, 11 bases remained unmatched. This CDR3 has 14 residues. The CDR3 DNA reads TGCGCCACCCAACCGGGACAGCTTAACAATGAGCAGTTCTTC. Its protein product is CATQPGQLNNEQFF.

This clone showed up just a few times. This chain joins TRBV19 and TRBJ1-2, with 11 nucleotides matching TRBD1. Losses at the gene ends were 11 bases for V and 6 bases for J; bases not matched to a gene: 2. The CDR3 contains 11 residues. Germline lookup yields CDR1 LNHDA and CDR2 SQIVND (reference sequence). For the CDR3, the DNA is TGTGCCGGGACAGGGGGGAATGGCTACACCTTC. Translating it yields CAGTGGNGYTF.

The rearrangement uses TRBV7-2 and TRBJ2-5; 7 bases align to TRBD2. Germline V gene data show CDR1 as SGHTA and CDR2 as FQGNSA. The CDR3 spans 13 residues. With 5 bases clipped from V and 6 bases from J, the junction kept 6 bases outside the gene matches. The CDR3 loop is CASSATSLQTQYF. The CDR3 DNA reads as TGTGCCAGCAGCGCGACTAGCCTACAGACCCAGTACTTC.

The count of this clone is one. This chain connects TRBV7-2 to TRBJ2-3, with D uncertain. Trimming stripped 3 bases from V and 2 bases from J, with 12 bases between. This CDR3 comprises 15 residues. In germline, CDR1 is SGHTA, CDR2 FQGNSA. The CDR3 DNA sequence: TGTGCCAGCAGCTTCCACACCTCTTACACAGATACGCAGTATTTT. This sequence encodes CASSFHTSYTDTQYF.